This TCR beta chain derives from a study of beta chain features in type 1 diabetes. Overall study context: All samples together contributed 107,917,701 sorted cells for examination.

The germline gives CDR1 SGHNT, CDR2 YYREEE (reference sequence). V shed 0 bases, J shed 8 bases, and the junction held 12 bases outside the gene matches. The CDR3 is 17 residues long. Study-wide findings and caveats: Possible PCR preference for shorter templates applied equally to patients and controls. Within the patient group, naive, central memory and Treg TCRB repertoires appeared more similar to each other than within healthy donors.

Every bit of the isolated RNA underwent reverse transcription, so sequencing read expressed TCRB transcripts. Clones were read by immunoSEQ multiplex PCR, and TCRdb kept only the in-frame ones, dropping some. The sample shows approximately 250,000 clones, 7.5% to 10% of them seen only once. Concerning this clone itself: Its antigen is unidentified.

This clonotype was obtained from a woman between 18 and 29 years old in good health. The sequencing sample was made of naive CD4+ T cells from blood. J is TRBJ1-4 and V is TRBV5-4; TRBD1 matches at 8 bases. The CDR3 is CASSLGGRDRSKEKLFF. CDR3 DNA sequence: TGTGCCAGCAGCTTGGGGGGCCGGGACAGGTCGAAGGAAAAACTGTTTTTT.